This T cell receptor beta chain was sequenced for a study of control samples from healthy donors and cancer patients. The CDR3 loop spans 15 amino acids. V was trimmed by 4 bases and J by 1 base, leaving 14 bases between them. Germline CDR1 reads SGHRS; CDR2 reads YFSETQ. TCRdb's copy holds only in-frame clones and misses some; the assay was immunoSEQ multiplex PCR. Of 150,000 to 200,000 clones listed, around 87% are singletons. Source material: blood. The sequence was obtained from a woman between 45 and 65 years old in good health. The rearrangement joins TRBV5-1 to TRBJ1-1; D may be TRBD1 (6 bases). The CDR3 loop is CASSVLAGANTEAFF. DNA of the CDR3: TGCGCCAGCAGCGTACTGGCGGGGGCGAACACTGAAGCTTTCTTT.